Sequencing of this T cell receptor beta chain was carried out in a study of cytomegalovirus exposure and HLA in healthy donors. Regarding the study as a whole: In a later analysis, TCR beta V- and J-gene trimming was associated with a missense DCLRE1C variant. Altogether, some 170 TCR beta chains were recorded as cytomegalovirus-associated.

Amplification used 60 Vbeta primers and 13 Jbeta primers. Study processing details: In a later analysis, the count reached 74 million or so unique TCR beta chains, with about 11 million shared. Sequencing was performed with immunoSEQ multiplex PCR; in TCRdb, only in-frame clones are kept and a portion is missing. V and J calls plus clone size are reproduced from that table; the DNA served to infer D and trimming. This sample has approximately 150,000 clones, with about 75% found just once. Turning to this clone: The antigen remains unidentified.

CDR1 is MNHEY, CDR2 SVGAGI, per germline. The CDR3 has 13 residues. V lost 6 bases and J lost 6, with 15 bases in between. The sample consisted of PBMCs. The TCR comes from a male donor in good health and CMV-seropositive. The chain employs TRBV6-5 and TRBJ2-7; perhaps TRBD2 as D (6 bases). The CDR3 region is CASREGFAGEQYF. CDR3 in DNA: TGTGCCAGCAGGGAGGGTTTTGCGGGCGAGCAGTACTTC.